This T cell receptor beta chain was sequenced in a study of blood T cells in healthy people across ages. A J-beta primer mix and a sample-barcoded 5' primer were used in a second PCR of about 7 to 12 cycles. TCRdb reprocessed the 5' RACE reads via MiXCR and lists one record per CDR3 protein. The sample consists of roughly 1,700,000 distinct CDR3 sequences, 28% of them appearing once. General study points: Observed TCR beta diversity per million T cells went down as age went up. This fall followed a roughly linear course with age.

The individuals who served as donors were healthy Caucasians living in Russia, aged roughly 6 to 95. Isolating PBMCs gave at least 7 million of these cells per sample. Comments on this clonotype: Its antigen is unknown.

This TCR was recovered from a woman in her 30s in good health. Sequenced sample: blood.

The CDR3 spells CASSPRPTGTYYEQYF. In nucleotides, the CDR3 is TGTGCCAGCAGCCCCCGACCGACAGGGACTTACTACGAGCAGTACTTC. The V call is TRBV9, the J call TRBJ2-7; a possible D gene is TRBD1 (7 bases). The germline gives CDR1 SGDLS, CDR2 YYNGEE. V shed 4 bases and J shed 3 bases, with 20 bases lying between them. The length of the CDR3 is 16 residues.